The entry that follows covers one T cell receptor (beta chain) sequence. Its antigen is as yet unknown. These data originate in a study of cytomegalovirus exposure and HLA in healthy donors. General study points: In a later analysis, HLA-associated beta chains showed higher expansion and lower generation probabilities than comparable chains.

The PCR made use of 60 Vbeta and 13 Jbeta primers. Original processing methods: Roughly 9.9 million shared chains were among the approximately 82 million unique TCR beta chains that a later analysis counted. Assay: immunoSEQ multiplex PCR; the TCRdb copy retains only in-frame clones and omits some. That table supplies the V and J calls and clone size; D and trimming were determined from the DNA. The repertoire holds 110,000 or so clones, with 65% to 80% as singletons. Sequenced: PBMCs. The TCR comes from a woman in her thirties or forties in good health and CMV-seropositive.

The chain's CDR3 is CASSQRTGGFGEQYF. For the CDR3, the DNA is TGCGCCAGCAGCCAACGGACAGGGGGCTTCGGGGAGCAGTACTTC. The rearrangement uses TRBV4-3 and TRBJ2-7; 11 bases fit TRBD1. The CDR3 is 15 residues long. CDR1 is LGHNA and CDR2 is YSLEER in the germline V gene. With V trimmed by 2 bases and J by 7 bases, 7 bases remained unmatched.